Below, 22 T cell receptor beta chains from the same sample are listed, as sequenced in a study of molecular identifiers for immune sequencing clone quantification. MiXCR was run by TCRdb on the PCR reads, yielding one entry per CDR3 protein. Of about 640,000 distinct CDR3 sequences in the sample, 15% to 20% were seen once. Sequencing used naive CD8+ T cells from blood, with Jurkat cell RNA spiked in. Subset described: FACS-sorted CD8+CD4-CCR7+CD45RA+ naive T cells. These receptors came from a human donor in good health. Some libraries in this study had Jurkat cell RNA spiked in.

This clonotype was detected ten times or more. The genes are TRBV9 and TRBJ2-3; D is perhaps TRBD2 (7 bases). V was clipped by 4 bases and J by 4 bases, with 19 bases between them. The CDR3 runs to 16 residues. CDR1 SGDLS and CDR2 YYNGEE come from the germline V gene. In nucleotides, the CDR3 is TGTGCCAGCAGCCCAGAGGGGGGAGGGCCCGCAGATACGCAGTATTTT. The encoded protein is CASSPEGGGPADTQYF.

This clonotype was observed at least ten times. The chain has TRBV19 and TRBJ2-3; D uncertain. Between the trimmed V and J ends, which lost 3 bases and 2 bases, there was a span of 15 bases. Germline CDR1 and CDR2: LNHDA and SQIVND (reference sequence). The CDR3 loop spans 16 amino acids. In nucleotides, the CDR3 is TGTGCCAGTAGTATTTCAGGATTGGTTTCCACAGATACGCAGTATTTT. It yields the protein CASSISGLVSTDTQYF.

About this clonotype itself: A much larger clone differs by one base, so this may be a read error. V gene TRBV7-9 combines with J gene TRBJ1-1, with a weak D call TRBD1 (6 bases). Germline assignment: CDR1 SEHNR and CDR2 FQNEAQ (reference sequence). This CDR3 has 14 residues. The CDR3 protein is CANSQGQQNTEAFF. The CDR3 bases are TGTGCCAACAGCCAAGGACAGCAGAACACTGAAGCTTTCTTT.

Turning to this clonotype: This may be a read error: a much more frequent sequence differs by one nucleotide. The chain links TRBV19 to TRBJ1-6; D is unclear. Per the germline V gene, CDR1 is LNHDA and CDR2 is SQIVND (reference sequence). The CDR3 has 14 residues. The CDR3 loop reads CASSASAGNSPPHF. The CDR3 coding sequence is TGTGCCAGTAGTGCGTCGGCAGGAAATTCACCCCCCCACTTT.

V gene TRBV5-5 combines with J gene TRBJ2-1; D uncertain. CDR1 is SGHKS, CDR2 YYEKEE, per germline (reference sequence). The CDR3 extends over 15 amino acids. Trimming pared 2 bases from V and 2 bases from J, leaving 11 bases between. This CDR3 is CASSFTSVAYNEQFF. The DNA for the CDR3 is TGTGCCAGCAGCTTCACCTCTGTTGCCTACAATGAGCAGTTCTTC.

The sample holds many counts of this clonotype. The chain employs TRBV29-1 and TRBJ2-3; TRBD2 is a possible D gene (6 bases). This CDR3 contains 11 residues. Trimming took off 1 base at V and 8 bases at J, with 7 bases between the two ends. CDR1 and CDR2 (germline): SQVTM, ANQGSEA. The CDR3 is CSVEGGGTQYF. The CDR3 DNA reads TGCAGCGTTGAAGGGGGAGGTACGCAGTATTTT.

In regard to this clonotype: A clone one base away is much larger, so this may be a read error. The rearrangement uses TRBV7-9 and TRBJ1-1; D is unclear. The CDR3 has 15 amino acids. From germline, CDR1 is SEHNR and CDR2 FQNEAQ (reference sequence). V lost 8 bases and J 3 bases, leaving 19 bases between the germline ends. CDR3 DNA sequence: TGTGCCAGCGCCCTCCCCGTGGGAGGTTACACTGAAGCTTTCTTT. Amino acid sequence: CASALPVGGYTEAFF.

The sample holds a few counts of this clonotype. The chain uses TRBV3-1 and TRBJ2-7, with D tentatively TRBD2 (6 bases). The CDR3 covers 14 residues. Germline values: CDR1 LGHDT, CDR2 YNNKEL (reference sequence). The V end lost 3 bases, the J end lost 5 bases, and 14 bases lay between the germline ends. CDR3 in DNA: TGTGCCAGCAGCCACCGGGACTCGCATCACGAGCAGTACTTC. It yields the protein CASSHRDSHHEQYF.

This clonotype was detected ten times or more. V usage is TRBV4-3 and J usage is TRBJ1-2; D gene unclear. With 0 bases removed from V and 1 base from J, the gap between germline ends came to 6 bases. CDR3 length equals 14 residues. Germline CDR1 LGHNA, CDR2 YSLEER. CDR3 sequence (DNA): TGCGCCAGCAGCCAAGACCGAGTTAACTATGGCTACACCTTC. This sequence encodes CASSQDRVNYGYTF.

This rearrangement joins TRBV6-2 or TRBV6-3 to TRBJ2-5; 12 bases map to TRBD2. The CDR3 loop spans 19 amino acids. CDR1 is MNHEY and CDR2 is SVGEGT in the germline V gene. V was clipped by 3 bases and J by 3 bases; unmatched bases: 14. DNA for the CDR3: TGTGCCAGCAGTTATCAAACGCTGAGACTAGCGGGAGTCGAAGAGACCCAGTACTTC. It encodes CASSYQTLRLAGVEETQYF.

Many counts were recorded for this clonotype. This chain links TRBV9 with TRBJ2-2; D call uncertain. The CDR3 length is 12 residues. The germline V and J ends were trimmed by 3 bases and 0 bases, with 0 bases remaining between them. Looked up from germline, CDR1 is SGDLS and CDR2 is YYNGEE. The CDR3 nucleotides are TGTGCCAGCAGCGCGAACACCGGGGAGCTGTTTTTT. Translation gives CASSANTGELFF.

This clonotype showed up just a few times. The chain couples TRBV11-3 to TRBJ2-1; D is ambiguous. The ends were cut back, 5 bases at V and 4 bases at J, with 15 bases in the middle. Germline V gives CDR1 SGHNT, CDR2 YENEEA. This CDR3 comprises 15 residues. CDR3 DNA: TGTGCCAGCAGCGGGCCCGACCGTGGGTACAATGAGCAGTTCTTC. Protein: CASSGPDRGYNEQFF.

This clonotype was found a few times. Compared with germline, one end of the junction differs, possibly owing to a read error. The V call is TRBV9, the J call TRBJ1-5, with D possibly TRBD1 on 5 matching bases. Germline lookup yields CDR1 SGDLS and CDR2 YYNGEE. There are 14 residues in the CDR3. DNA for the CDR3: TGTGCCAGCAGCTCCGGGACTGACGATCAGCCCCTGCATTTT. Amino acids: CASSSGTDDQPLHF.

A note on this clonotype: It may be a read error: a sequence one base away is much more abundant. The CDR3 nucleotides are TGCGCCGGCAGCCAAGATCATCAGGCCTACGAGCAGTACTTC. Its translation: CAGSQDHQAYEQYF. This chain uses TRBV4-1 with TRBJ2-7; D not certain. The CDR3 extends over 14 amino acids. Germline values: CDR1 MGHRA, CDR2 YSYEKL.

This clonotype has ten or more counts. The chain recombines TRBV30 with TRBJ2-2, with 8 bases that match TRBD2. Germline lookup yields CDR1 GTSNPN and CDR2 SVGIG (reference sequence). The V gene end was trimmed by 4 bases and the J gene end by 5 bases; junction bases not matched to a gene: 6. The CDR3 covers 14 residues. This chain's CDR3 is CAWNWVAGTGELFF. For the CDR3, the DNA is TGTGCCTGGAATTGGGTAGCGGGAACCGGGGAGCTGTTTTTT.

This clonotype was detected ten times or more. The rearrangement joins TRBV10-3 to TRBJ2-3; D may be TRBD2 (5 bases). Germline V CDR1 and CDR2: ENHRY, SYGVKD. This CDR3 has 15 residues. V was clipped by 1 base and J by 6 bases, with 14 bases between them. CDR3 sequence: CAISELSSQGDTQYF. The CDR3 nucleotides are TGTGCCATCAGTGAGTTGTCTAGCCAAGGGGATACGCAGTATTTT.

This clonotype has ten or more counts. V and J are TRBV4-3 and TRBJ2-7; 8 bases agree with TRBD1. Looked up from germline, CDR1 is LGHNA and CDR2 is YSLEER. This CDR3 comprises 16 residues. With 0 bases clipped from V and 2 bases from J, the junction kept 6 bases outside the gene matches. The CDR3 coding sequence is TGCGCCAGCAGCCAAGAGCCCGGACAGGGCCCCTACGAGCAGTACTTC. Its protein is CASSQEPGQGPYEQYF.

Turning to this clonotype: This may stem from a read error, because a much larger clone lies one nucleotide away. This sequence joins TRBV10-3 and TRBJ1-5; the D is unclear. Gene TRBJ2-3 matches the end of the DNA better, so the J call may be wrong. The germline V gene has CDR1 ENHRY and CDR2 SYGVKD. The CDR3 spans 12 residues. DNA of the CDR3: TGTGCCATCAGTGAGGGAAATCAGCCCCAGTATTTT. Residues: CAISEGNQPQYF.

The table lists this clonotype with many counts. This rearrangement joins TRBV28 to TRBJ2-2; 7 bases line up with TRBD2. The V gene's germline CDR1 is MDHEN and CDR2 SYDVKM. The CDR3 consists of 16 residues. The V gene end was trimmed by 4 bases and the J gene end by 4 bases; junction bases not matched to a gene: 9. The CDR3 region has the DNA TGTGCCAGCAGTTCCCTCCTAGCGGCACTCACCGGGGAGCTGTTTTTT. Protein sequence: CASSSLLAALTGELFF.

This clonotype was seen more than once but under ten times. The CDR3 DNA reads TGTGCCAGCAGCTTATACCGCTCCGGGACTAGCGGGAGTTCCGATGAGCAGTTCTTC. Its protein is CASSLYRSGTSGSSDEQFF. The chain employs TRBV11-1 and TRBJ2-1; the match to TRBD2 covers 14 bases. The CDR3 spans 19 residues. Germline V gene data show CDR1 as SGHAT and CDR2 as FQDESV (reference sequence). V was clipped by 2 bases and J by 8 bases; unmatched bases: 14.

This clonotype was picked up many times. The V gene is TRBV12-3 or TRBV12-4, the J gene TRBJ1-1, with a possible D match to TRBD1 (5 bases). V was cut by 3 bases and J by 0 bases, with 14 bases left in between. CDR3 length: 16 residues. Written as DNA, the CDR3 is TGTGCCAGCAGTTTTCGAGGGGTTAGGATGAACACTGAAGCTTTCTTT. Protein: CASSFRGVRMNTEAFF.

Ten or more counts support this clonotype. The chain employs TRBV3-1 and TRBJ2-3, with TRBD2 matching over 11 bases. Trimming took 0 bases from V and 0 from J; bases not matched to a gene: 8. Germline V gene sequence: CDR1 LGHDT, CDR2 YNNKEL (reference sequence). The CDR3 is 19 residues long. Here the CDR3 reads CASSQDALAGGTSTDTQYF. CDR3 bases: TGTGCCAGCAGCCAAGATGCCCTAGCGGGAGGAACTAGCACAGATACGCAGTATTTT.